This T cell receptor (beta chain) was retrieved from a study of technical replicates of blood from a few donors. Clones were sequenced by immunoSEQ multiplex PCR, and TCRdb holds only the in-frame ones, with some missing. Here the sample spans about 83,000 clones, just over 90% being singletons. After removal of 5 bases from V and 4 bases from J, the junction contained 6 bases not matched to a gene. CDR1 and CDR2 (germline): MNHNS, SASEGT. The CDR3 runs 15 residues. This receptor was identified in a human donor in good health. Sequencing was performed on T cells isolated from PBMCs. The chain joins TRBV6-1 to TRBJ2-7; TRBD2 matches at 12 bases. CDR3 protein: CASSRTSGEFYEQYF. In DNA form, the CDR3 reads TGTGCCAGCAGTCGGACTAGCGGGGAATTTTACGAGCAGTACTTC.